These T cell receptor beta chains were read from a single sample in a study of OX40 agonist ivuxolimab in advanced cancers. Produced via immunoSEQ multiplex PCR; TCRdb's table is partial and in-frame only. The sample shows about 57,000 clones, around 80% of them seen only once. The sequenced sample was CD4+ or CD8+ T cells sorted from blood, obtained in a trial of the OX40 agonist ivuxolimab. The source is an adult with an advanced solid tumor such as melanoma, head and neck, liver or kidney cancer. Each CDR3 is given without its conserved first and last residue. Fields, in order: J gene, V gene, CDR3 length, CDR3 protein.

>TRBJ2-7|TRBV5-1|11
ASRVDRDHEQY
>TRBJ2-1|TRBV5-1|10
ASSLPHNEQF
>TRBJ1-2|TRBV18|11
ASSAGQNYGYT
>TRBJ2-7|TRBV10-3|14
AISDTIGTGDYEQY
>TRBJ2-3|TRBV15|13
ATSRGAGGTDTQY
>TRBJ1-1|TRBV7-2|12
ASRRTNSGTEAF
>TRBJ2-2|TRBV7-9|12
ASSFREYGGELF
>TRBJ2-3|TRBV4-2|15
ASSPGGRTLGTDTQY
>TRBJ2-2|TRBV2|11
ASSSEGHGELF
>TRBJ2-3|TRBV5-1|16
ASSPRPSGPTSTDTQY
>TRBJ2-1|TRBV6-1|13
ASRRDNSINNEQF
>TRBJ2-7|TRBV2|14
ASSEASSGIFYEQY
>TRBJ1-5|TRBV5-1|13
ASSQSGQRNQPQH
>TRBJ2-1|TRBV18|14
ASSPPEQGLRNEQF
>TRBJ2-3|TRBV14|14
ASSQESGLHTDTQY
>TRBJ1-1|TRBV7-9|12
ASSLAGTNTEAF
>TRBJ1-5|TRBV19|13
ASSVWGEGNQPQH
>TRBJ2-7|TRBV18|13
ASSPGATAALEQY
>TRBJ2-2|TRBV7-9|14
ASSLQGYGNTGELF
>TRBJ1-2|TRBV2|12
ASTRTEPNYGYT
>TRBJ2-7|TRBV30|12
ALSRDYGVGEQY
>TRBJ1-2|TRBV21-1|15
ASSTTGGRGVLYGYT
>TRBJ2-7|TRBV27|14
ASSSSYGGPSYEQY
>TRBJ1-5|TRBV19|12
ASREQGSNQPQH
>TRBJ1-2|TRBV5-4|12
ASSAPGQVDGYT